This is a list of T cell receptor beta chains from one sample in a study of cytomegalovirus exposure and HLA in healthy donors. Sequenced by immunoSEQ multiplex PCR; TCRdb stores in-frame clones only, minus some. The sample has some 270,000 clones; around 80% are singletons. Sequencing was carried out using PBMCs. These receptors were taken from a girl aged 2 to 9 in good health and CMV-seronegative. CDR3s include the opening cysteine and the closing phenylalanine or tryptophan. A D gene is named only where the DNA matches it firmly. Not all rows give a size; the values are once, few, many and, for expanded clones, a class.

d_call j_call cdr3_length v_call clone_size cdr3_nt cdr3_aa
NA TRBJ2-2 12 TRBV4-1 NA TGCGCCAGCAAAGCAACTAGCGGGGAGCTGTTTTTT CASKATSGELFF
NA TRBJ1-1 14 TRBV9 NA TGTGCCAGCAGCGTCCATCAGGGGAACACTGAAGCTTTCTTT CASSVHQGNTEAFF
NA TRBJ1-6 11 TRBV6-6 NA TGTGCCAGCAGCCAGGGATCGGCCCTCCACTTT CASSQGSALHF
TRBD2 TRBJ2-1 18 TRBV27 NA TGTGCCAGCAGTTTCCTAATACTAAAGGCGGGAGTTTTTGCTGAGCAGTTCTTC CASSFLILKAGVFAEQFF
NA TRBJ2-3 18 TRBV9 NA TGTGCCAGCAGCGCTCCAGGGTTACCCCTCACACACGCAGATACGCAGTATTTT CASSAPGLPLTHADTQYF
NA TRBJ1-6 14 TRBV5-1 NA TGCGCCAGCAGCTTCGGGACAAGAGATTCACCCCTCCACTTT CASSFGTRDSPLHF
TRBD1 TRBJ1-3 16 TRBV18 once TGTGCCAGCTCACCACGTTGGGACAGCTCTGGAAACACCATATATTTT CASSPRWDSSGNTIYF
TRBD2 TRBJ2-7 10 TRBV2 NA TGTGCCAGCAGGGGGACTAGTCAGTACTTC CASRGTSQYF
NA TRBJ1-2 12 TRBV30 NA TGTGCCTGGGGGCGGGATGGCTATGGCTACACCTTC CAWGRDGYGYTF
TRBD1 TRBJ2-1 11 TRBV20-1 NA TGCAGTGCTAGGACAGGGGCGAGGCAGTTCTTC CSARTGARQFF
NA TRBJ2-3 17 TRBV23-1 NA TGCGCCAGCAGTCAAGTTCTTTTGGGACAACGGTTGGATACGCAGTATTTT CASSQVLLGQRLDTQYF
NA TRBJ2-1 11 TRBV19 NA TGTGCCAGTAGTATCGGGGGTTGGCAGTTCTTC CASSIGGWQFF
TRBD2 TRBJ2-3 15 TRBV6-5 NA TGTGCCAGCAGTTTCGGGACTACCCCTGAGGATACGCAGTATTTT CASSFGTTPEDTQYF
TRBD1 TRBJ1-1 18 TRBV12-5 NA TGTGCTAGTGGTTTGGTAGGGTTCCAGCACAGGGGGTACACTGAAGCTTTCTTT CASGLVGFQHRGYTEAFF
TRBD2 TRBJ2-7 17 TRBV5-1 NA TGCGCCAGCAGCTTGGCCCCTAGCGGGAGGAGCTCCTACGAGCAGTACTTC CASSLAPSGRSSYEQYF
TRBD2 TRBJ2-3 17 TRBV30 NA TGTGCCTGGTTGAGACTAGCGGGGCCCCCCTTTGGAGATACGCAGTATTTT CAWLRLAGPPFGDTQYF
NA TRBJ2-7 14 TRBV7-8 few TGTGCCAGCAGCGTCCGGGACACCTCCTACGAGCAGTACTTC CASSVRDTSYEQYF
NA TRBJ2-7 13 TRBV30 NA TGTGCCTGGAGTGGGTTGAGCTCCTACGAGCAGTACTTC CAWSGLSSYEQYF